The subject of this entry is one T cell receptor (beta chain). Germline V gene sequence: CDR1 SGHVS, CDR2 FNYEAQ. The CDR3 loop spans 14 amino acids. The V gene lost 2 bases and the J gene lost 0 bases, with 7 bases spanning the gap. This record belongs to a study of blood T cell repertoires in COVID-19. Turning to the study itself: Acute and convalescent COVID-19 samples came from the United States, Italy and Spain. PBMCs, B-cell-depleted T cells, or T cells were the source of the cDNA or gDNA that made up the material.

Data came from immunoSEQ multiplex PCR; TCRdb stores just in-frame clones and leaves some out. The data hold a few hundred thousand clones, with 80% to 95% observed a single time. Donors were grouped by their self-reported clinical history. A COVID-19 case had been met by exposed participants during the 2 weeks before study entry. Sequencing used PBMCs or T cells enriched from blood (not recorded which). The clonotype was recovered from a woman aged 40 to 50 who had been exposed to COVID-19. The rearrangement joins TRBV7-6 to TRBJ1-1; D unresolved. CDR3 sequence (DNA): TGTGCCAGCAGCTTATCGGGGATGAACACTGAAGCTTTCTTT. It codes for CASSLSGMNTEAFF.